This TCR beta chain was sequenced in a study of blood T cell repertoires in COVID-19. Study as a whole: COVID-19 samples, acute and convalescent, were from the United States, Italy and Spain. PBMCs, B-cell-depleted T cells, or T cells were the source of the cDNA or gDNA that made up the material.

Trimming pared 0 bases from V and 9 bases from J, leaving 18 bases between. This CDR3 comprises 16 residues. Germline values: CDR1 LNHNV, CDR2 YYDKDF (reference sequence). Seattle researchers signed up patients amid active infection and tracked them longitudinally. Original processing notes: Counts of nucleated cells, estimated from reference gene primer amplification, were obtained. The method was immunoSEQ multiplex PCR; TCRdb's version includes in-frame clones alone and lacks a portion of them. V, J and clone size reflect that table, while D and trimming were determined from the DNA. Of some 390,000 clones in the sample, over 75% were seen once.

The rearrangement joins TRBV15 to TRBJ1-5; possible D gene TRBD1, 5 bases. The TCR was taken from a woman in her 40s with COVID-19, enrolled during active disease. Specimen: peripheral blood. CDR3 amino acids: CATSRDHVGGSSPQHF. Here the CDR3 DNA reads TGTGCCACCAGCAGAGATCATGTGGGGGGATCATCGCCCCAGCATTTT.